What follows are 30 T cell receptor beta chains derived from one specimen sequenced in a study of cytomegalovirus exposure and HLA in healthy donors. The PCR ran on 60 Vbeta and 13 Jbeta primers. The table came from immunoSEQ multiplex PCR; TCRdb's copy has only in-frame clones and leaves some out. The sample has 35,000 to 50,000 clones, 70% to 80% seen once; the top ten hold more than 1.2%. The sequencing sample was made of PBMCs. The receptors were gathered from a man aged 30-40 years in good health and CMV-seronegative.

Note on this clone: An end of the junction differs from the germline gene, which may be a read error. V is TRBV28 and J is TRBJ1-2, with D perhaps TRBD1 (5 bases). The V gene's germline CDR1 is MDHEN and CDR2 SYDVKM. The CDR3 is 11 amino acids. The CDR3 loop reads CASRAPYGYTF. In DNA form, the CDR3 reads TGTGCAAGCAGGGCCCCTTATGGCTACACCTTC.

The table lists this clone with a few counts. V gene TRBV4-1 combines with J gene TRBJ2-1, with a possible D match to TRBD2 (7 bases). The CDR3 consists of 15 residues. In germline, CDR1 is MGHRA, CDR2 YSYEKL. Trimming left V 0 bases short and J 10 bases short, with 16 bases between. In DNA, the CDR3 is TGCGCCAGCAGCCAAGATTCTCTGGGGGGGCTCGAGCAGTTCTTC. Translation: CASSQDSLGGLEQFF.

V is TRBV9 and J is TRBJ2-5; the match to TRBD1 covers 10 bases. V shed 4 bases, J shed 3 bases, and the junction held 3 bases outside the gene matches. The CDR3 sequence is 14 residues long. The germline V gene encodes CDR1 SGDLS and CDR2 YYNGEE. The CDR3 coding sequence is TGTGCCAGCAGCACCGGGACAGGGGAAGAGACCCAGTACTTC. Protein product: CASSTGTGEETQYF.

This clone showed up just once. The V gene is TRBV15, the J gene TRBJ2-5; 9 positions agree with TRBD2. V lost 1 base, J lost 5 bases, and 11 bases stayed unmatched. The CDR3 extends over 17 amino acids. Germline CDR1 reads LNHNV; CDR2 reads YYDKDF (reference sequence). This chain's CDR3 is CATSRALFSSGSETQYF. The CDR3 DNA sequence: TGTGCCACCAGCAGAGCTCTGTTTAGTAGCGGGAGCGAGACCCAGTACTTC.

The V and J genes are TRBV5-5 and TRBJ1-6, with D perhaps TRBD1 (5 bases). The CDR3 spans 16 residues. The V and J ends lost 4 bases and 2 bases respectively, with 13 bases between them. Germline V lookup: CDR1 SGHKS, CDR2 YYEKEE (reference sequence). The DNA of the CDR3 is TGTGCCAGCAGCGCTTCGGGGGGAACCTATAATTCACCCCTCCACTTT. Residues: CASSASGGTYNSPLHF.

The V call is TRBV7-9, the J call TRBJ2-1; TRBD1 matches at 8 bases. With V trimmed by 2 bases and J by 4 bases, 1 base remained unmatched. Per the germline V gene, CDR1 is SEHNR and CDR2 is FQNEAQ (reference sequence). There are 14 residues in the CDR3. In DNA, the CDR3 is TGTGCCAGCAGCTTACAGGGGGCGTACAATGAGCAGTTCTTC. Its protein product is CASSLQGAYNEQFF.

The V gene is TRBV7-9, the J gene TRBJ1-3; D unclear. The germline gives CDR1 SEHNR, CDR2 FQNEAQ (reference sequence). Trimming took 5 bases from V and 4 from J, leaving 12 bases between them. The length of the CDR3 is 14 residues. The CDR3, as DNA: TGTGCCAGCAGCAGTTGGCACAGCGGAAACACCATATATTTT. As protein: CASSSWHSGNTIYF.

CDR3 coding DNA: TGTGCCAGCAGGGCCGGGGGGGTGAAGAATGAGCAGTTCTTC. It encodes CASRAGGVKNEQFF. The chain couples TRBV28 to TRBJ2-1; 8 nucleotides agree with TRBD2. There are 14 residues in the CDR3. From germline, CDR1 is MDHEN and CDR2 SYDVKM. After removal of 6 bases from V and 7 bases from J, the junction contained 8 bases not matched to a gene.

Comment on this clone: At the DNA level, this CDR3 is encoded by other sequences in the same sample as well. This rearrangement joins TRBV18 to TRBJ1-5; D perhaps matches TRBD1 (6 bases). CDR3 length: 14 amino acids. The germline CDR1 and CDR2 sequences are KGHSH and LQKENI. V was clipped by 2 bases and J by 4 bases, with 9 bases between them. The CDR3 region is CASSPETGNQPQHF. The CDR3 nucleotides read TGTGCCAGCTCACCAGAGACAGGAAATCAGCCCCAGCATTTT.

The sample holds one count of this clone. V is TRBV9 and J is TRBJ2-5, with 12 bases identical to TRBD2. This CDR3 has 16 amino acids. Trimming removed 3 bases from V and 4 bases from J; junction bases left unmatched: 7. The V gene's germline CDR1 is SGDLS and CDR2 YYNGEE. The CDR3 sequence is CASSARLAGELETQYF. For the CDR3, the DNA is TGTGCCAGCAGCGCGAGACTAGCGGGAGAATTAGAGACCCAGTACTTC. The entire variable domain, with the rest obtained from reference TRBV9 and TRBJ2-5, is as follows: DSGVTQTPKHLITATGQRVTLRCSPRSGDLSVYWYQQSLDQGLQFLIQYYNGEERAKGNILERFSAQQFPDLHSELNLSSLELGDSALYFCASSARLAGELETQYFGPGTRLLVL.

To note about this clone: Distinct nucleotide sequences in the sample also encode this CDR3. The CDR3 DNA reads as TGTGCCAGCAGCTCCCCGACAGCGTCCTTCTATGAGCAGTACTTC. It encodes CASSSPTASFYEQYF. This chain joins TRBV7-6 and TRBJ2-7; tentative D call: TRBD1 (5 bases). This CDR3 is built from 15 residues. V lost 4 bases, J lost 7 bases, and 20 bases lay in between. Germline assignment: CDR1 SGHVS and CDR2 FNYEAQ.

This chain joins TRBV30 and TRBJ1-2; the D gene is possibly TRBD1 (5 bases). The germline V gene encodes CDR1 GTSNPN and CDR2 SVGIG (reference sequence). Trimming removed 0 bases at V and 2 bases at J, with 16 bases between. The CDR3 extends over 16 amino acids. The CDR3 spells CAWSVGGGAQNYGYTF. The CDR3 region has the DNA TGTGCCTGGAGTGTTGGGGGAGGGGCCCAAAACTATGGCTACACCTTC.

The V call is TRBV6-5, the J call TRBJ1-2; 11 bases match TRBD1. V dropped 4 bases and J dropped 7; count of bases not matched to a gene: 5. The germline V gene encodes CDR1 MNHEY and CDR2 SVGAGI. This CDR3 has 14 amino acids. CDR3 nucleotide sequence: TGTGCCAGCAGTTTGGACAGGGGGCGGGGTGGCTACACCTTC. This gives the protein CASSLDRGRGGYTF.

This clone was observed a handful of times. The rearrangement joins TRBV13 to TRBJ2-7; D is undetermined. Deletions cut 5 bases from V and 6 bases from J, with 8 bases between. Germline CDR1 is PRHDT and CDR2 is FYEKMQ (reference sequence). The CDR3 consists of 11 residues. For the CDR3, the DNA is TGTGCCAGCAGCCTCCACGGCGAGCAGTACTTC. Amino acid sequence: CASSLHGEQYF.

V and J are TRBV6-1 and TRBJ1-2, with D possibly matching TRBD1 (5 bases). Trimming took off 3 bases at V and 2 bases at J, with 7 bases between the two ends. This CDR3 is built from 13 residues. Germline CDR1 MNHNS, CDR2 SASEGT. CDR3 bases: TGTGCCAGCAGTGAGGCAGGGAACTATGGCTACACCTTC. Translating gives CASSEAGNYGYTF.

The V and J genes are TRBV7-2 and TRBJ1-1; D is unresolved. CDR3 size: 14 residues. The V end was cut by 3 bases, the J end by 0 bases, with 8 bases between. The V gene's germline CDR1 is SGHTA and CDR2 FQGNSA. The DNA for the CDR3 is TGTGCCAGCAGCTTCTCTCGTATGAACACTGAAGCTTTCTTT. It yields the protein CASSFSRMNTEAFF.

V usage is TRBV30 and J usage is TRBJ1-2; TRBD1 is a possible D gene (5 bases). Germline loops: CDR1 GTSNPN, CDR2 SVGIG (reference sequence). V dropped 3 bases and J dropped 6 bases, with 17 bases sitting between them. This CDR3 contains 14 residues. The CDR3 region is CAWSARVVRDGYTF. CDR3 nucleotides: TGTGCCTGGAGCGCCAGGGTTGTCAGGGATGGCTACACCTTC.

This clone was picked up a small number of times. The V call is TRBV6-5, the J call TRBJ2-7; no definite D call. The length of the CDR3 is 13 residues. Trimming left V 8 bases short and J 3 bases short, with 14 bases between. CDR1 MNHEY and CDR2 SVGAGI come from the germline V gene. The CDR3 DNA sequence: TGTGCCAGCTCCCGTCTAGTCCACTACGAGCAGTACTTC. Translated, it gives CASSRLVHYEQYF.

This chain links TRBV11-2 with TRBJ2-1; TRBD2 matches 15 bases. The CDR3 is 16 amino acids. V shed 1 base, J shed 15 bases, and the junction held 10 bases outside the gene matches. Germline loops: CDR1 SGHAT, CDR2 FQNNGV. The CDR3 nucleotides read TGTGCCAGCAGCTTAGCGGGGACTAGCGGGAGGCCCAAGGGGTTCTTC. Its translation: CASSLAGTSGRPKGFF.

The chain is built from TRBV7-8 and TRBJ2-7; D might be TRBD2 (5 bases). This CDR3 is 12 amino acids long. Trimming left V 4 bases short and J 6 bases short, with 10 bases between. The germline V gene has CDR1 SGHVS and CDR2 FQNEAQ. The DNA of the CDR3 is TGTGCCAGCAGCTCTAACGCGGGCGAGCAGTACTTC. Translated: CASSSNAGEQYF.

This clone was recorded only once. The chain links TRBV5-1 to TRBJ2-1, with D possibly TRBD1 on 6 matching bases. Trimming pared 4 bases from V and 6 bases from J, leaving 20 bases between. Germline V CDR1 and CDR2: SGHRS, YFSETQ. This CDR3 has 16 residues. CDR3 nucleotides: TGCGCCAGCAGCCTAGGACAGAGCAAATTAGGCAATGAGCAGTTCTTC. It specifies CASSLGQSKLGNEQFF.

The chain employs TRBV5-6 and TRBJ2-7, with D possibly being TRBD1 (6 bases). CDR1 is SGHDT and CDR2 is YYEEEE in the germline V gene. Trimming removed 4 bases from V and 7 bases from J, with 18 bases in between. The CDR3 is 14 amino acids. The CDR3 DNA reads as TGTGCCAGCAGCCCGGACAGAGGGCTCGGGGAGCAGTACTTC. It is translated as CASSPDRGLGEQYF.

The chain is built from TRBV7-8 and TRBJ2-4; 9 bases line up with TRBD1. The V gene's germline CDR1 is SGHVS and CDR2 FQNEAQ. The trim removed 3 bases at V and 0 bases at J, leaving 6 bases unmatched. CDR3 length: 17 amino acids. This chain's CDR3 is CASSFGTGRGAKNIQYF. The CDR3 DNA follows: TGTGCCAGCAGCTTCGGGACAGGGCGGGGAGCCAAAAACATTCAGTACTTC.

The chain recombines TRBV9 with TRBJ2-2; tentatively, D is TRBD2 (6 bases). Looked up from germline, CDR1 is SGDLS and CDR2 is YYNGEE. The CDR3 loop spans 15 amino acids. V was clipped by 0 bases and J by 5 bases, with 11 bases between them. CDR3 bases: TGTGCCAGCAGCGTAGGAATGGCGGGGACCGGGGAGCTGTTTTTT. This sequence encodes CASSVGMAGTGELFF.

This clone is large by share. The chain uses TRBV7-3 and TRBJ1-1; TRBD1 aligns across 7 bases. The CDR3 extends over 14 amino acids. V was pared by 5 bases and J by 4 bases, with 7 bases of the junction left unmatched. CDR1 is SGHTA and CDR2 is FQGTGA in the germline V gene. For the CDR3, the DNA is TGTGCCAGCAGCCCGACAGGGTTCGGCACTGAAGCTTTCTTT. As protein: CASSPTGFGTEAFF. Using reference TRBV7-3 and TRBJ1-1 for the parts outside the CDR3, the full variable domain is GAGVSQTPSNKVTEKGKYVELRCDPISGHTALYWYRQSLGQGPEFLIYFQGTGAADDSGLPNDRFFAVRPEGSVSTLKIQRTERGDSAVYLCASSPTGFGTEAFFGQGTRLTVV.

This clone was found a few times. The chain uses TRBV19 and TRBJ1-1, with D unclear. Germline CDR1 and CDR2: LNHDA and SQIVND (reference sequence). V lost 3 bases to trimming and J lost 3 bases, with 8 bases between them. The CDR3 contains 13 residues. The CDR3 region is CASSIEFYTEAFF. The CDR3 DNA is TGTGCCAGTAGTATCGAGTTTTACACTGAAGCTTTCTTT.

The chain employs TRBV7-2 and TRBJ2-3, with no clear D. There are 14 residues in the CDR3. Per the germline V gene, CDR1 is SGHTA and CDR2 is FQGNSA. V dropped 6 bases and J dropped 0 bases, with 10 bases sitting between them. The CDR3 loop reads CASRPTHSTDTQYF. The DNA of the CDR3 is TGTGCCAGCAGACCGACACATAGCACAGATACGCAGTATTTT.

This clone was recorded once. The chain combines TRBV27 with TRBJ1-2, with D possibly TRBD1 on 5 matching bases. Germline-derived CDR1 and CDR2 are MNHEY and SMNVEV (reference sequence). The CDR3 runs 13 residues. Trimming took off 6 bases at V and 8 bases at J, with 16 bases between the two ends. For the CDR3, the DNA is TGTGCCAGCAGCCCAACGGGGGTGTGGGGCTACACCTTC. Encoded protein: CASSPTGVWGYTF.

The chain carries TRBV13 and TRBJ2-1, with D possibly matching TRBD2 (6 bases). The V and J ends lost 1 base and 9 bases respectively, with 16 bases between them. This CDR3 is built from 15 residues. The V gene's germline CDR1 is PRHDT and CDR2 FYEKMQ (reference sequence). CDR3 region: CASSLAGASRVEQFF. For the CDR3, the DNA is TGTGCCAGCAGCTTAGCGGGAGCGTCGAGGGTTGAGCAGTTCTTC.

This clone was seen more than once but under ten times. The CDR3 here is CASSPRTGQNYGYTF. CDR3 coding DNA: TGTGCCAGCAGCCCCAGGACAGGACAAAACTATGGCTACACCTTC. The rearrangement links TRBV7-9 to TRBJ1-2; 7 bases align to TRBD1. Germline V gene data show CDR1 as SEHNR and CDR2 as FQNEAQ (reference sequence). Unmatched junction bases numbered 8, after V lost 5 bases and J lost 2 bases. The CDR3 sequence is 15 residues long.